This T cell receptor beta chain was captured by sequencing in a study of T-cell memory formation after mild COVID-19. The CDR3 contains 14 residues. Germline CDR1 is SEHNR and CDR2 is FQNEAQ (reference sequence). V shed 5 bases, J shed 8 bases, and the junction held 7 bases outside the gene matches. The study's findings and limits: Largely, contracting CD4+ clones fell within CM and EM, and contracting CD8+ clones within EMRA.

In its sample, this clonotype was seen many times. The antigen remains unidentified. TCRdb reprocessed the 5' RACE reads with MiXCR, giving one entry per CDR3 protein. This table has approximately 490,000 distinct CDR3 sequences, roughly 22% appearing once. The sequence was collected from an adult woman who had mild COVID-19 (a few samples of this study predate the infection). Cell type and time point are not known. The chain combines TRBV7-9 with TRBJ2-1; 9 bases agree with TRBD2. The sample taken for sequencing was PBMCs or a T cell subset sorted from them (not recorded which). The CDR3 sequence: CASSPGLARDEQFF. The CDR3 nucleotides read TGTGCCAGCAGCCCAGGACTAGCGCGGGATGAGCAGTTCTTC.